A selection of T cell receptor beta chains follows, all from one sample in a study of regulatory T cells in long-lasting Graves disease. TCRdb redid the calling of the multiplex PCR reads with MiXCR, one entry per CDR3 protein. Of 400,000 to 550,000 distinct CDR3 sequences in the sample, more than 12% were seen once. This same sample was also part of a study on T cells in Graves' hyperthyroidism and ophthalmopathy.

Specimen: peripheral blood mononuclear cells (PBMCs), collected at new diagnosis, from a patient treated with antithyroid drugs. The receptors stem from a woman aged 25 to 45 with Graves disease. The CDR3 runs from the conserved cysteine through the conserved F or W. The order of the fields is D gene, J gene, V gene, clone size, CDR3 protein, CDR3 DNA. A D gene is named only where the DNA matches it firmly. The size entry is marked missing in some rows and otherwise reads once, few, many or a size class.

NA TRBJ1-1 TRBV25-1 NA CASSPRGSKLLNTEAFF TGTGCCAGCAGCCCCAGGGGCTCAAAATTATTGAACACTGAAGCTTTCTTT
NA TRBJ2-7 TRBV3-1 many CASSWDGGYEQYF TGTGCCAGCAGCTGGGACGGGGGATACGAGCAGTACTTC
NA TRBJ2-3 TRBV18 many CASSPPGGPTDTQYF TGTGCCAGCTCACCACCGGGAGGACCCACAGATACGCAGTATTTT
NA TRBJ2-6 TRBV2 many CASSLQPSGANVLTF TGTGCCAGCAGCTTACAGCCATCTGGGGCCAACGTCCTGACTTTC
NA TRBJ1-2 TRBV12-3/TRBV12-4 many CASSLTGTGYTF TGTGCCAGCAGTTTAACCGGGACTGGCTACACCTTC
TRBD1 TRBJ1-2 TRBV11-2 NA CASSLGGTVYGYTF TGTGCCAGCAGCTTAGGGGGGACAGTCTATGGCTACACCTTC
TRBD1 TRBJ1-6 TRBV5-1 few CASSSGTVDNSPLHF TGCGCCAGCAGCTCCGGGACAGTTGACAATTCACCCCTCCACTTT
TRBD2 TRBJ2-3 TRBV30 many CAWRGAGGPDTQYF TGTGCCTGGAGGGGAGCGGGAGGCCCCGATACGCAGTATTTT
NA TRBJ2-1 TRBV12-3/TRBV12-4 many CASSPIRDEQFF TGTGCCAGCAGCCCAATCCGGGATGAGCAGTTCTTC
NA TRBJ1-4 TRBV6-1 few CAGRTATNEKLFF TGTGCCGGTAGGACAGCAACTAATGAAAAACTGTTTTTT
NA TRBJ2-1 TRBV30 many CAWSAGATYNEQFF TGTGCCTGGAGTGCCGGGGCCACCTACAATGAGCAGTTCTTC
NA TRBJ2-2 TRBV24-1 NA CATSDPSLTNTGELFF TGTGCCACCAGTGACCCGTCCCTCACTAACACCGGGGAGCTGTTTTTT
NA TRBJ2-3 TRBV7-9 many CASSLESSRADTQYF TGTGCCAGCAGCTTAGAGTCCAGTAGGGCAGATACGCAGTATTTT
TRBD2 TRBJ2-7 TRBV30 many CAWSGLAGSSYEQYF TGTGCCTGGAGTGGGCTAGCGGGATCCTCCTACGAGCAGTACTTC
TRBD1 TRBJ2-1 TRBV6-1 many CASRKQGEYGSYNEQFF TGTGCCAGCAGAAAACAGGGGGAGTATGGCTCCTACAATGAGCAGTTCTTC
NA TRBJ1-1 TRBV20-1 few CSVALMANTEAFF TGCAGTGTGGCATTAATGGCTAACACTGAAGCTTTCTTT
NA TRBJ2-1 TRBV9 NA CASSVGFGGGYNEQFF TGTGCCAGCAGCGTAGGGTTTGGTGGGGGGTACAATGAGCAGTTCTTC
NA TRBJ2-5 TRBV9 NA CASSPSGRLETQYF TGTGCCAGCAGCCCATCCGGCCGATTAGAGACCCAGTACTTC
NA TRBJ2-1 TRBV24-1 many CATSDTAPLTGVYNEQFF TGTGCCACCAGTGACACAGCCCCTTTAACGGGAGTCTACAATGAGCAGTTCTTC
NA TRBJ2-3 TRBV5-1 few CASSLEVPSTDTQYF TGCGCCAGCAGCTTGGAGGTCCCTAGCACAGATACGCAGTATTTT
NA TRBJ1-5 TRBV4-1 NA CASSQGPLGQPQHF TGCGCCAGCAGCCAAGGGCCCCTCGGTCAGCCCCAGCATTTT
NA TRBJ2-4 TRBV28 many CASNKASENIQYF TGTGCCAGCAATAAGGCCTCGGAAAACATTCAGTACTTC
TRBD1 TRBJ1-6 TRBV6-1 NA CASHPGGIRPENSPLHF TGTGCCAGCCACCCAGGGGGGATCCGTCCGGAGAATTCACCCCTCCACTTT
NA TRBJ2-4 TRBV7-8 NA CASRALGDKNIQYF TGTGCCAGCAGAGCCCTAGGGGACAAAAACATTCAGTACTTC
NA TRBJ1-3 TRBV29-1 NA CSVGPDRNSGNTIYF TGCAGCGTTGGACCCGATCGGAACTCTGGAAACACCATATATTTT
TRBD2 TRBJ2-7 TRBV6-1 many CASSRNQAGASGYEQYF TGTGCCAGCAGTCGCAACCAAGCGGGAGCATCAGGCTACGAGCAGTACTTC
TRBD1 TRBJ1-2 TRBV20-1 many CSASEIGTGYGYTF TGCAGTGCTAGCGAGATAGGGACAGGGTATGGCTACACCTTC
NA TRBJ2-1 TRBV12-3/TRBV12-4 many CASSLKMGTGIGQFF TGTGCCAGCAGTTTAAAGATGGGTACGGGTATAGGGCAGTTCTTC
NA TRBJ2-5 TRBV19 NA CASSMLGRQETQYF TGTGCCAGTAGTATGTTGGGCAGACAAGAGACCCAGTACTTC
NA TRBJ2-5 TRBV2 NA CASSETGIGGETQYF TGTGCCAGCAGTGAAACAGGGATCGGAGGAGAGACCCAGTACTTC
NA TRBJ2-7 TRBV20-1 NA CSAPGFSYEQYF TGCAGTGCTCCCGGGTTTTCCTACGAGCAGTACTTC
NA TRBJ1-2 TRBV7-9 few CASSPGTFNYGYTF TGTGCCAGCAGTCCCGGGACATTTAACTATGGCTACACCTTC
NA TRBJ2-2 TRBV19 NA CASSIVGGGNTGELFF TGTGCCAGTAGTATAGTGGGAGGGGGGAACACCGGGGAGCTGTTTTTT
TRBD2 TRBJ2-1 TRBV6-4 few CASSDSGLPNGEQFF TGTGCCAGCAGTGACTCGGGACTACCCAACGGTGAGCAGTTCTTC
TRBD1 TRBJ2-3 TRBV6-1 few CASSPLSGQGRDTQYF TGTGCCAGCAGTCCTCTCTCGGGACAGGGCAGAGATACGCAGTATTTT
NA TRBJ2-5 TRBV6-1 NA CASFQAGFQETQYF TGTGCCAGCTTTCAAGCGGGCTTCCAAGAGACCCAGTACTTC
NA TRBJ2-2 TRBV10-1 few CASSDRFTGSGTGELFF TGCGCCAGCAGTGACAGGTTCACAGGGAGCGGCACCGGGGAGCTGTTTTTT
TRBD2 TRBJ2-1 TRBV5-5 NA CASSLAVAGGGYEQFF TGTGCCAGCAGCTTGGCCGTAGCGGGAGGAGGGTATGAGCAGTTCTTC
NA TRBJ1-5 TRBV27 NA CASSLGLPNQPQHF TGTGCCAGCAGTTTGGGACTACCCAATCAGCCCCAGCATTTT
NA TRBJ2-2 TRBV4-1 NA CASSQAVRLRGHTNTGELFF TGCGCCAGCAGCCAAGCTGTACGGTTGAGAGGACATACGAACACCGGGGAGCTGTTTTTT
NA TRBJ2-3 TRBV28 NA CASSLAAGSTGTQYF TGTGCCAGCAGTTTAGCGGCAGGGAGCACAGGTACGCAGTATTTT
TRBD2 TRBJ2-5 TRBV19 NA CASSDATSGGAETQYF TGTGCCAGTAGTGACGCGACTAGCGGGGGAGCGGAGACCCAGTACTTC
NA TRBJ2-5 TRBV28 many CASSKLVGSQETQYF TGTGCCAGCAGTAAATTGGTGGGCAGCCAAGAGACCCAGTACTTC
NA TRBJ1-5 TRBV30 NA CAVRSGNSNQPQHF TGTGCCGTCAGATCCGGGAATAGCAATCAGCCCCAGCATTTT
NA TRBJ2-7 TRBV5-6 few CASSPGRSFEQYF TGTGCCAGCAGCCCGGGACGAAGCTTTGAGCAGTACTTC
NA TRBJ2-3 TRBV27 many CASSSLLAIRMTDTQYF TGTGCCAGCAGTTCCCTCCTAGCGATTCGCATGACAGATACGCAGTATTTT
TRBD2 TRBJ2-3 TRBV6-5 many CASSYSSAGLAGGPYTQYF TGTGCCAGCAGTTACTCGAGTGCGGGACTAGCGGGAGGGCCATATACGCAGTATTTT
NA TRBJ2-1 TRBV12-3/TRBV12-4 few CASSLGLWNEQFF TGTGCCAGCAGTTTAGGACTCTGGAATGAGCAGTTCTTC
NA TRBJ2-1 TRBV24-1 many CATSGIGAEQFF TGTGCCACCAGCGGAATCGGGGCTGAGCAGTTCTTC
NA TRBJ1-2 TRBV18 many CASSPEGANYGYTF TGTGCCAGCTCACCAGAAGGGGCTAACTATGGCTACACCTTC
NA TRBJ1-5 TRBV20-1 few CSARAPTLSGGRNQPQHF TGCAGTGCTAGAGCGCCAACCTTATCGGGGGGCCGGAATCAGCCCCAGCATTTT
NA TRBJ2-1 TRBV5-1 few CASTPMRNLLGEQLF TGCGCCAGTACCCCTATGCGCAACCTCTTGGGTGAGCAGCTCTTC
TRBD1 TRBJ2-1 TRBV11-2 many CASSLVGTGDNEQFF TGTGCCAGCAGCTTAGTAGGGACAGGGGACAATGAGCAGTTCTTC
NA TRBJ2-7 TRBV5-1 many CASSLVSTYEQYF TGCGCCAGCAGCTTGGTCAGCACCTACGAGCAGTACTTC
TRBD1 TRBJ1-3 TRBV12-3/TRBV12-4 many CASSLDRETGNTIYF TGTGCCAGCAGTTTGGACAGGGAGACTGGAAACACCATATATTTT
NA TRBJ2-7 TRBV10-2 NA CASTRSVGGFHEQYF TGCGCCAGCACCCGCAGCGTGGGGGGCTTCCACGAGCAGTACTTC
TRBD2 TRBJ2-5 TRBV11-3 few CASSLEGSGRQTLKETQYF TGTGCCAGCAGCTTAGAGGGTAGCGGGAGGCAAACCCTCAAAGAGACCCAGTACTTC